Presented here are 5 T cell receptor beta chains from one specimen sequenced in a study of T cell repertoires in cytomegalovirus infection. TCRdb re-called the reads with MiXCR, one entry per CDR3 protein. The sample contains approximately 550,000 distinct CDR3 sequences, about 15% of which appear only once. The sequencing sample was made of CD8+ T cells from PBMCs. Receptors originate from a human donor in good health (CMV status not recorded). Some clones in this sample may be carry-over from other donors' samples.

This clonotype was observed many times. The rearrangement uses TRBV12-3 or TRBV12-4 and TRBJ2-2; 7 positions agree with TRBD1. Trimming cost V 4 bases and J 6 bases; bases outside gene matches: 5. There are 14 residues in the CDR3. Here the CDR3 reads CASSSTGMAGELFF. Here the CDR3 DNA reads TGTGCCAGCAGTTCGACAGGGATGGCCGGGGAGCTGTTTTTT.

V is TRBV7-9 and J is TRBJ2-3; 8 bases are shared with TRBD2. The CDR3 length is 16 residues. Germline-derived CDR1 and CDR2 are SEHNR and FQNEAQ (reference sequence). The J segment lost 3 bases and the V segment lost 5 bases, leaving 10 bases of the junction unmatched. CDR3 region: CASSPAGREVTDTQYF. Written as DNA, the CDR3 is TGTGCCAGCAGCCCCGCCGGGCGGGAGGTAACAGATACGCAGTATTTT.

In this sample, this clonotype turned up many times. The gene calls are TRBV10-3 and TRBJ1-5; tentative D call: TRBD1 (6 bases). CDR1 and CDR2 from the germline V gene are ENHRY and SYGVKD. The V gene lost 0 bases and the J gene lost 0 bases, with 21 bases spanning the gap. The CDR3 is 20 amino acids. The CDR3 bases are TGTGCCATCAGTGAGTCGGGGGGCTCCATCCAGCATTATAGCAATCAGCCCCAGCATTTT. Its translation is CAISESGGSIQHYSNQPQHF.

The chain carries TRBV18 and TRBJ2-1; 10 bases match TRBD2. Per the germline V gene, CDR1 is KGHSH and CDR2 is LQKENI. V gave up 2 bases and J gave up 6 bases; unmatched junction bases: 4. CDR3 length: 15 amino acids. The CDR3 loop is CASSPAQREGNEQFF. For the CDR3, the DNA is TGTGCCAGCTCACCAGCCCAGCGGGAGGGCAATGAGCAGTTCTTC.

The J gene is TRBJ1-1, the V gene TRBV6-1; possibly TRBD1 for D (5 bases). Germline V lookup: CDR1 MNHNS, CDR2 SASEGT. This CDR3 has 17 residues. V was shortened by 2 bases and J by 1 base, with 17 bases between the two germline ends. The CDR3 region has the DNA TGTGCCAGCAGTGAAAGGGTGGGGCGAATGAAGAACACTGAAGCTTTCTTT. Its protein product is CASSERVGRMKNTEAFF.